The rows below give T cell receptor beta chains drawn from one sample of a study of T cell repertoires in cytomegalovirus infection. TCRdb processed the reads anew with MiXCR; each CDR3 protein has one entry. This sample has approximately 500,000 distinct CDR3 sequences; 15% to 20% occur once, and the top ten carry around 25%. The sequenced sample was CD8+ T cells from PBMCs. The source is a human donor in good health (CMV status not recorded). Some clones in this sample may be carry-over from other donors' samples. CDR3s include the opening cysteine and the closing phenylalanine or tryptophan. A D gene is named only where the DNA matches it firmly. Expanded clones get a size class; other rows say once, few or many, or leave the size out.

clone_size j_call v_call d_call cdr3_aa cdr3_nt
few TRBJ1-2 TRBV7-3 TRBD1 CASSSQDRGQGYTF TGTGCCAGCAGCTCCCAGGACAGGGGGCAGGGCTACACCTTC
few TRBJ1-2 TRBV7-9 NA CASTLREDGGYTF TGTGCCAGCACCCTCCGGGAGGACGGAGGCTACACCTTC
many TRBJ2-1 TRBV4-2 TRBD2 CASSRWGGQRGVGANEQFF TGTGCCAGCAGCCGGTGGGGTGGGCAGCGGGGGGTCGGGGCGAATGAGCAGTTCTTC
NA TRBJ2-7 TRBV5-5 TRBD1 CAISWGQSYEQYF TGTGCCATCAGCTGGGGACAGAGCTACGAGCAGTACTTC
NA TRBJ2-2 TRBV29-1 NA CSGGPGLNTGELFF TGCAGCGGGGGTCCAGGTTTGAACACCGGGGAGCTGTTTTTT
many TRBJ1-3 TRBV7-9 TRBD1 CASRPTAGGPGNTIYF TGTGCCAGCAGACCCACCGCAGGGGGACCTGGAAACACCATATATTTT
many TRBJ2-7 TRBV7-9 NA CASRGFSGSYEQYF TGTGCCAGCAGGGGCTTTAGCGGCTCCTACGAGCAGTACTTC
many TRBJ1-1 TRBV20-1 NA CSARSSLEGTEAFF TGCAGTGCTAGATCATCCCTCGAGGGAACTGAAGCTTTCTTT
NA TRBJ2-7 TRBV4-1 NA CASSQDLIFGSFSYEQYF TGCGCCAGCAGCCAAGACCTCATCTTCGGGAGCTTCTCCTACGAGCAGTACTTC
many TRBJ2-3 TRBV12-3/TRBV12-4 NA CASSPRDTQYF TGTGCCAGCAGTCCCAGGGATACGCAGTATTTT
few TRBJ2-7 TRBV7-9 NA CASSSGQASTYEQYF TGTGCCAGCAGCTCAGGACAAGCTAGCACCTACGAGCAGTACTTC
many TRBJ1-4 TRBV5-1 TRBD1 CASSLRRRGHEKLFF TGCGCCAGCAGCCTAAGACGGAGGGGGCATGAAAAACTGTTTTTT
many TRBJ2-2 TRBV12-3/TRBV12-4 NA CASSLEWELFF TGTGCCAGCAGTTTAGAATGGGAGCTGTTTTTT
many TRBJ2-1 TRBV20-1 TRBD1 CSAREPGGDYAIYEQFF TGCAGTGCTAGAGAGCCAGGGGGCGACTACGCAATTTATGAGCAGTTCTTC
NA TRBJ2-7 TRBV27 TRBD2 CASSSQRLADSYEQYF TGTGCCAGCAGTTCCCAAAGACTAGCGGACTCCTACGAGCAGTACTTC
many TRBJ2-7 TRBV28 NA CASSLSGGPYEQYF TGTGCCAGCAGTTTATCTGGCGGACCCTACGAGCAGTACTTC
NA TRBJ1-5 TRBV6-6 TRBD1 CASIHNPGTGAFLGNQPQHF TGTGCCAGCATCCATAATCCCGGGACAGGGGCCTTTCTGGGCAATCAGCCCCAGCATTTT
NA TRBJ2-7 TRBV14 TRBD2 CASSQDGLARYYEQYF TGTGCCAGCAGCCAGGATGGACTAGCGAGGTACTACGAGCAGTACTTC
many TRBJ1-3 TRBV12-3/TRBV12-4 TRBD1 CASRLDRDFYSGNTIYF TGTGCCAGCAGACTAGACAGGGACTTCTACTCTGGAAACACCATATATTTT
few TRBJ2-1 TRBV27 NA CASSYAASYNEQFF TGTGCCAGCAGTTACGCGGCCTCCTACAATGAGCAGTTCTTC
few TRBJ1-2 TRBV10-3 NA CAIRGGGSTYGYTF TGTGCCATCAGGGGCGGGGGCAGTACCTATGGCTACACCTTC
NA TRBJ2-2 TRBV27 TRBD2 CASSSGLAGGWKVGELFF TGTGCCAGCAGTTCCGGACTAGCGGGGGGGTGGAAGGTCGGGGAGCTGTTTTTT
many TRBJ2-3 TRBV5-6 NA CASSFRSDSSTDTQYF TGTGCCAGCAGCTTCAGGAGCGATTCTAGCACAGATACGCAGTATTTT
NA TRBJ2-3 TRBV6-1 NA CTSSPGRGEDTQYF TGTACCAGCAGTCCGGGCCGAGGGGAAGATACGCAGTATTTT
few TRBJ2-6 TRBV12-3/TRBV12-4 NA CASTPGAGANVLTF TGTGCCAGCACTCCGGGGGCTGGGGCCAACGTCCTGACTTTC
many TRBJ1-5 TRBV28 NA CASSAGQFFNQPQHF TGTGCCAGCAGTGCCGGACAGTTTTTCAATCAGCCCCAGCATTTT
many TRBJ2-5 TRBV4-1 TRBD2 CASSLRTSGAGETQYF TGCGCCAGCAGCCTAAGGACTAGCGGGGCCGGAGAGACCCAGTACTTC
many TRBJ2-1 TRBV5-1 NA CASSLIYNEQFF TGTGCCAGCAGCTTAATTTACAATGAGCAGTTCTTC
few TRBJ2-7 TRBV3-1 NA CASSVNPMTSYEQYF TGTGCCAGCAGCGTAAACCCGATGACCTCCTACGAGCAGTACTTC
few TRBJ1-4 TRBV12-3/TRBV12-4 TRBD1 CASSPGGTRLFF TGTGCCAGCAGCCCAGGGGGGACTAGGCTGTTTTTT
NA TRBJ2-1 TRBV18 TRBD1 CASSRRTGGHINEQFF TGTGCCAGCTCACGCAGGACAGGGGGCCACATTAACGAGCAGTTCTTC
many TRBJ2-1 TRBV24-1 TRBD1 CATSDSNTGGPYNEQFF TGTGCCACCAGTGATTCTAATACAGGGGGCCCCTACAATGAGCAGTTCTTC
many TRBJ1-1 TRBV7-6 NA CASSRSDLMNTEAFF TGTGCCAGCAGTCGTTCGGACCTCATGAACACTGAAGCTTTCTTT
many TRBJ2-2 TRBV7-9 NA CASSPHPDRRANTGELFF TGTGCCAGCAGCCCACATCCCGACAGGCGAGCGAACACCGGGGAGCTGTTTTTT
many TRBJ2-1 TRBV5-4 NA CASSMTRTVNEQFF TGTGCCAGCAGCATGACTAGAACGGTCAATGAGCAGTTCTTC